These T cell receptor beta chains were read from a single sample in a study of a mutant IDH1 vaccine in newly diagnosed glioma. No antigen has been assigned to these receptors. The data were produced by immunoSEQ multiplex PCR, yet TCRdb's version contains in-frame clones alone and is incomplete. The sample contains around 52,000 clones, 60% to 85% of which appear only once. The starting material was PBMCs, obtained from a glioma patient whose treatment included an IDH1 peptide vaccine. The receptors derive from a man in his forties with glioma. CDR3s include the opening cysteine and the closing phenylalanine or tryptophan. Each record gives: D gene, clone size, V gene, J gene, CDR3 protein, CDR3 DNA. A D gene is named only where the DNA matches it firmly. Rows may omit the clone size; those that give it use once, few, many or a size class.

NA	NA	TRBV13	TRBJ1-2	CASSSRGGNYGYTF	TGTGCCAGCAGCTCGAGAGGGGGGAACTATGGCTACACCTTC
NA	few	TRBV2	TRBJ1-5	CASRYQGSGYQPQHF	TGTGCCAGCAGATACCAGGGCAGCGGGTATCAGCCCCAGCATTTT
NA	few	TRBV15	TRBJ1-5	CATGLTDSNQPQHF	TGTGCCACGGGGCTGACAGATAGCAATCAGCCCCAGCATTTT
TRBD2	NA	TRBV29-1	TRBJ2-3	CSVEGREGLDTQYF	TGCAGCGTTGAAGGGCGGGAGGGCCTAGATACGCAGTATTTT
NA	NA	TRBV5-1	TRBJ1-1	CASSLETVLNTEAFF	TGCGCCAGCAGCTTGGAGACAGTTTTGAACACTGAAGCTTTCTTT
TRBD2	NA	TRBV27	TRBJ2-2	CASSSSGRPGELFF	TGTGCCAGCAGCTCTAGCGGGAGGCCCGGGGAGCTGTTTTTT
NA	NA	TRBV7-6	TRBJ2-3	CASSLAQTDTQYF	TGTGCCAGCAGCCTAGCGCAAACAGATACGCAGTATTTT
TRBD2	few	TRBV5-6	TRBJ2-3	CASSLGPQREGDTQYF	TGTGCCAGCAGCTTGGGTCCCCAGCGGGAGGGAGATACGCAGTATTTT
NA	few	TRBV6-5	TRBJ2-2	CASTPSGHSNGELFF	TGTGCCAGCACCCCCAGTGGCCACAGCAACGGGGAGCTGTTTTTT
NA	once	TRBV29-1	TRBJ2-3	CSVEVLSGTQYF	TGCAGCGTTGAAGTTCTTTCGGGTACGCAGTATTTT
NA	NA	TRBV19	TRBJ2-5	CASSPQRDGETQYF	TGTGCCAGTAGTCCCCAAAGGGACGGAGAGACCCAGTACTTC
NA	few	TRBV15	TRBJ1-5	CATSGQFNQPQHF	TGTGCCACCAGTGGACAGTTCAATCAGCCCCAGCATTTT
NA	few	TRBV6-5	TRBJ1-5	CASRVVGQPQHF	TGTGCCAGCAGGGTTGTAGGACAGCCCCAGCATTTT
NA	NA	TRBV7-9	TRBJ2-2	CASSPSYRTVNTGELFF	TGTGCCAGCAGCCCCAGCTATAGGACGGTGAACACCGGGGAGCTGTTTTTT
TRBD2	NA	TRBV7-9	TRBJ2-1	CASSFNRTSGNEQFF	TGTGCCAGCAGCTTCAACCGGACTAGCGGTAATGAGCAGTTCTTC
TRBD2	NA	TRBV7-2	TRBJ2-3	CASSLGLAGTDTQYF	TGTGCCAGCAGCCTGGGACTAGCGGGCACAGATACGCAGTATTTT
NA	NA	TRBV6-4	TRBJ2-5	CASSEASRDRWTQYF	TGTGCCAGCAGTGAGGCATCCAGAGATCGATGGACCCAGTACTTC
TRBD2	NA	TRBV10-2	TRBJ2-5	CASGAAGVGETQYF	TGCGCCAGCGGGGCAGCGGGAGTAGGGGAGACCCAGTACTTC
NA	NA	TRBV9	TRBJ2-3	CASSVGGHGGDTQYF	TGTGCCAGCAGCGTAGGGGGCCATGGGGGAGATACGCAGTATTTT
NA	NA	TRBV7-6	TRBJ1-4	CASSQGGPYEKLFF	TGTGCCAGCAGCCAGGGAGGGCCGTATGAAAAACTGTTTTTT
TRBD2	NA	TRBV6-4	TRBJ2-3	CASSVAGASDTQYF	TGTGCCAGCAGTGTGGCGGGAGCGTCAGATACGCAGTATTTT
NA	NA	TRBV5-6	TRBJ2-5	CASSFGQPGTQYF	TGTGCCAGCAGCTTCGGCCAACCCGGGACCCAGTACTTC
NA	NA	TRBV2	TRBJ2-4	CASRGGGGNIQYF	TGTGCCAGCCGCGGAGGGGGAGGGAACATTCAGTACTTC